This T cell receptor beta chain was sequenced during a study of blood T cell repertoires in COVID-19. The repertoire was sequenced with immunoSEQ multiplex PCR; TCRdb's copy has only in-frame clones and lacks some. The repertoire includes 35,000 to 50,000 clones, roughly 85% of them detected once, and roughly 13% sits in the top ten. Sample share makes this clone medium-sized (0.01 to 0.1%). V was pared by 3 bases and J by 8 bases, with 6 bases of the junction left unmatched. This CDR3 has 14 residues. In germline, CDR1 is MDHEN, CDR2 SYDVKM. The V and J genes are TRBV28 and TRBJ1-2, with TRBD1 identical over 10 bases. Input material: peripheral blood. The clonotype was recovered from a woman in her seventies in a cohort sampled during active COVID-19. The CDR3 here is CASSLTTGGGGYTF. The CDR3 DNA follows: TGTGCCAGCAGTTTGACGACAGGGGGCGGAGGCTACACCTTC.